This TCR beta chain comes out of a study of post-analysis software for immune sequencing data. CDR3 length: 14 amino acids. The germline V gene encodes CDR1 SGHTA and CDR2 FQGNSA. With V trimmed by 5 bases and J by 5 bases, 7 bases remained unmatched. Study observations and caveats: Four or five TRBV segments (TRBV5-6, TRBV5-1 and TRBV20-1 among them) occurred more frequently in patients than in controls.

A word on this clonotype: Its antigen is as yet unknown.

The TCR beta cDNA libraries carried unique molecular identifiers. TCRdb re-called the PCR reads with MiXCR, one entry per CDR3 protein. The table shows about 820,000 distinct CDR3 sequences, with roughly half occurring only once. Sequences were obtained from blood. This TCR was sampled from a girl aged 5 to 17 with multiple sclerosis. V usage is TRBV7-2 and J usage is TRBJ2-5; 8 bases agree with TRBD1. The DNA of the CDR3 is TGTGCCAGCAGCCGGGACAGGCCACCGGAGACCCAGTACTTC. Translation: CASSRDRPPETQYF.